This T cell receptor beta chain was recovered during a study of T cells in tumors and immune-related adverse events (dated by TCRdb to the early 2020s). As concerns this clone: Its recognized antigen is unknown. No much larger clone is present one base from it, and per-base qualities are unavailable.

The immunoSEQ assay was used to amplify and sequence the TCR beta locus, producing bulk TCR Vbeta CDR3 data. The original methods were these. Non-productive CDR3s, sequences shorter than 7 amino acids, and those not starting with C or ending with F/W were excluded. Only specimens with at least 1000 reads were analysed, and clonotypes were defined at the amino acid level. Clonality was computed as 1 minus Pielou's evenness. Library sizes were equalized by abundance-weighted random subsampling with replacement, which was repeated 100 times so that 95% confidence intervals could be reported. The Morisita overlap index was used to quantify repertoire overlap, and for each specimen the top 40 clones were checked for overlap with the irAE. In its TCRdb copy, this immuneACCESS table keeps in-frame sequences only and misses some clones. Where compared with another copy, unresolved V genes explain less than half of these, and the others have no known cause. V and J calls and clone size come straight from that table; D and trimming were deduced from the DNA. The sample table records some 2,500 clones; about 80% of these occur just once. The ten largest clonotypes hold 5.5% to 8.5% of the sample.

The CDR3 numbers 15 residues from cysteine through phenylalanine. The CDR3 DNA has 45 bases and is translated from base 1. V is pruned by 1 base and J by 4 bases, leaving 6 bases of the junction without a gene match. CDR1 and CDR2 are drawn from the germline V gene (reference sequence): SGHNT, YYREEE. The sample's treatment or condition label, decoded: nivolumab (PD-1 blockade) given before sampling. The DNeasy Blood and Tissue Kit was used to extract DNA from the formalin-fixed paraffin-embedded specimens. Recombination connected TRBV5-4 to TRBJ2-3, and TRBD1 aligns with 7 junction nucleotides. This TCR was recovered from a female donor with metastatic renal cell carcinoma. The sequences come from tumor tissue, collected from a patient treated with anti-PD-1 therapy. The CDR3 amino acid sequence is: CASSLSQGWADTQYF. The DNA reads TGTGCCAGCAGCTTGTCACAGGGGTGGGCAGATACGCAGTATTTT. This CDR3, with the reference TRBV5-4 and TRBJ2-3 proteins standing in past its ends, gives the full variable domain ETGVTQSPTHLIKTRGQQVTLRCSSQSGHNTVSWYQQALGQGPQFIFQYYREEENGRGNFPPRFSGLQFPNYSSELNVNALELDDSALYLCASSLSQGWADTQYFGPGTRLTVL.